The 4 T cell receptor beta chains below were found in one sample sequenced in a study of shared clonotypes between healthy human individuals. The repertoire was sequenced with immunoSEQ multiplex PCR; TCRdb's copy has only in-frame clones and lacks some. The data show millions of clones, with 80% to 95% seen just once and 0.39% held by the top ten. The sequenced sample consisted of naive CD4+ T cells from PBMCs. Subset given: CD45RA+ positively selected. These receptors were obtained from a man younger than 30 in good health. Some clones in this sample may be carry-over from other donors' samples.

J is TRBJ1-1 and V is TRBV2; D is uncertain. The germline CDR1 and CDR2 sequences are SNHLY and FYNNEI. There are 15 residues in the CDR3. V gave up 8 bases and J gave up 1 base, with 17 bases separating them. CDR3 DNA: TGTGCCAGCGGTGGTCGCCTTTTCAAGAACACTGAAGCTTTCTTT. This gives the protein CASGGRLFKNTEAFF.

The chain employs TRBV4-3 and TRBJ1-1, with D possibly being TRBD1 (6 bases). Germline values: CDR1 LGHNA, CDR2 YSLEER. V was clipped by 5 bases and J by 4 bases, with 14 bases between them. The CDR3 length is 14 residues. The CDR3 region has the DNA TGCGCCAGCAGCGTGCGGGACACGGGCACTGAAGCTTTCTTT. This encodes CASSVRDTGTEAFF.

V usage is TRBV6-6 and J usage is TRBJ2-7; no clear D gene. CDR3 length: 12 amino acids. Germline lookup yields CDR1 MNHNY and CDR2 SVGAGI (reference sequence). Trimming removed 6 bases at V and 1 base at J, with 7 bases between. CDR3 sequence: CASSVVSYEQYF. The CDR3 DNA reads TGTGCCAGCAGCGTTGTTTCCTACGAGCAGTACTTC.

The rearrangement joins TRBV4-1 to TRBJ2-7; TRBD1 matches at 8 bases. V lost 4 bases, J lost 3 bases, and 5 bases stayed unmatched. The CDR3 runs 14 residues. Germline V gene data show CDR1 as MGHRA and CDR2 as YSYEKL. CDR3 sequence: CASSLRGQGYEQYF. CDR3 sequence (DNA): TGCGCCAGCAGCCTGAGAGGACAGGGCTACGAGCAGTACTTC.